This T cell receptor (beta chain) was profiled in a study of blood T cell repertoires in COVID-19. Sequencing was performed with immunoSEQ multiplex PCR; in TCRdb, only in-frame clones are kept and a portion is missing. The sample carries over 250,000 clones, roughly 83% recorded once. This TCR derives from a human donor with COVID-19, enrolled during active disease. The donor label of this sample is uncertain. Sequencing was performed on peripheral blood.

The CDR3 here is CSAGDQPQHF. CDR3 sequence (DNA): TGCAGTGCCGGAGATCAGCCCCAGCATTTT. V gene TRBV20-1 combines with J gene TRBJ1-5; D remains ambiguous. The V gene's germline CDR1 is DFQATT and CDR2 SNEGSKA (reference sequence). CDR3 length: 10 amino acids. V was shortened by 6 bases and J by 5 bases, with 5 bases between the two germline ends.